The clone carrying this TCR beta chain was observed once. Its antigen is undetermined. The investigators reverse transcribed all of the isolated RNA, so they sequenced expressed TCRB transcripts. Clones were sequenced by immunoSEQ multiplex PCR, and TCRdb holds only the in-frame ones, with some missing. This sample yields some 44,000 clones, of which approximately 72% are seen a single time; more than 2% belongs to the top ten. This record belongs to a study of beta chain features in type 1 diabetes. Study observations and caveats: Cells carrying high TCR expression could end up over-represented when cDNA is sequenced. For Type 1 diabetes patients, all four CD4+ subsets carried TCRB CDR3s that were moderately but significantly shorter.

Trimming left V 6 bases short and J 9 bases short, with 15 bases between. Per germline, CDR1 MNHNY and CDR2 SVGAGI (reference sequence). There are 13 residues in the CDR3. The chain combines TRBV6-6 with TRBJ2-1; perhaps TRBD2 as D (6 bases). The source is a woman under 30 with type 1 diabetes. Material: Tregs from blood. The CDR3 nucleotides read TGTGCCAGCAGAGGAAGACTAGTCGGTGAGCAGTTCTTC. Its translation is CASRGRLVGEQFF.